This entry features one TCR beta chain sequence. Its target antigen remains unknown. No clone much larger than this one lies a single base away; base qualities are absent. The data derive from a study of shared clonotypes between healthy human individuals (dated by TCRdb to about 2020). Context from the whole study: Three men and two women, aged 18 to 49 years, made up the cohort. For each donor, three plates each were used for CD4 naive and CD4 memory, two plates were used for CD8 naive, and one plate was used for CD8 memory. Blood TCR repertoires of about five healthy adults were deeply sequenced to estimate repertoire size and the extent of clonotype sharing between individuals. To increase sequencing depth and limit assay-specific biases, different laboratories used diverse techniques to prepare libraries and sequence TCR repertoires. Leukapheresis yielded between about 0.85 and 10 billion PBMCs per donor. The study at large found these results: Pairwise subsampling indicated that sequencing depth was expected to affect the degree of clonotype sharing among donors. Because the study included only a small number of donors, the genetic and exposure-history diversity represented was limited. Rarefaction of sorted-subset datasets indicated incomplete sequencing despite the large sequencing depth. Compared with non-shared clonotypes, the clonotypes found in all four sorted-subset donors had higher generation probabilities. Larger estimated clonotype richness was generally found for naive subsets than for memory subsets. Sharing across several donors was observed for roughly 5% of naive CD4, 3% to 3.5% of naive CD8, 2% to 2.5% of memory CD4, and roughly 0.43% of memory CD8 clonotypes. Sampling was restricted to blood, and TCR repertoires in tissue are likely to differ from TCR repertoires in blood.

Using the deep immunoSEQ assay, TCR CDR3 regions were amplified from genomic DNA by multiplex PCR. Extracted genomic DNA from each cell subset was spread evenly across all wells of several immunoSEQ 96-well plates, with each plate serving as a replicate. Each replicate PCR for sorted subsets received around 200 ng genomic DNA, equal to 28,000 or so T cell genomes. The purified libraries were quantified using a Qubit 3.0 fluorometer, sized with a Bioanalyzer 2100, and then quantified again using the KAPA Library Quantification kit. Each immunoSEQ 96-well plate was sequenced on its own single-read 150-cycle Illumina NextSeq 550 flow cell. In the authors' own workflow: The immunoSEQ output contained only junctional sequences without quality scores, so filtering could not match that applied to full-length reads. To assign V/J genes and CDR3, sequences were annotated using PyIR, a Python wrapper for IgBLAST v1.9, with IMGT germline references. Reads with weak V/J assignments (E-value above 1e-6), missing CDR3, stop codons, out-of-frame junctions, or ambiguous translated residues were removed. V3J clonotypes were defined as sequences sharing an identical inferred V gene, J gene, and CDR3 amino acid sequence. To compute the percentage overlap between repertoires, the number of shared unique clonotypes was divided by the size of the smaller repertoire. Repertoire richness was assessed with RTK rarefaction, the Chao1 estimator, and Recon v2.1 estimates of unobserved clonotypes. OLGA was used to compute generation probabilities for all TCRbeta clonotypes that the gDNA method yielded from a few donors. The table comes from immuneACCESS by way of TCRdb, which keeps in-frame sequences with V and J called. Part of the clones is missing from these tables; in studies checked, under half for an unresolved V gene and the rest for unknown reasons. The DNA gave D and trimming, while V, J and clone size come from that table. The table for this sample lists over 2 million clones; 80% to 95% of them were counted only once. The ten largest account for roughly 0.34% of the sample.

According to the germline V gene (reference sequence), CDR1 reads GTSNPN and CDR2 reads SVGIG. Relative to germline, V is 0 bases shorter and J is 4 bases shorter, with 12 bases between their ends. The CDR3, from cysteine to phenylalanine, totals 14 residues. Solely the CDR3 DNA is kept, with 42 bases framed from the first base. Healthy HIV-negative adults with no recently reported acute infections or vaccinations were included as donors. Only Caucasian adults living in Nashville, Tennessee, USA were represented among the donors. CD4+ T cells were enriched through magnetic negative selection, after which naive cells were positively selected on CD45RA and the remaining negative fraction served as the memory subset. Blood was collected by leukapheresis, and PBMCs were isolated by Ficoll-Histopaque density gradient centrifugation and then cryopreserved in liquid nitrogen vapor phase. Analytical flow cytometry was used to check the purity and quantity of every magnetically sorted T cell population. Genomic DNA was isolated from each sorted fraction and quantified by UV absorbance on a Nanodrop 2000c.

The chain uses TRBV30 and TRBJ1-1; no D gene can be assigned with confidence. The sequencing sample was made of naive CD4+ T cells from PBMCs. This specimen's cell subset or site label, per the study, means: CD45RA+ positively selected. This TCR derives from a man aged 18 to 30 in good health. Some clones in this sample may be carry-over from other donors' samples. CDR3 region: CAWSVRMDSTEAFF. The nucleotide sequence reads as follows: TGTGCCTGGAGTGTACGAATGGATTCCACTGAAGCTTTCTTT.